The next 9 T cell receptor beta chains were all read from a single sample in a study of blood T cell repertoires in COVID-19 (dated by TCRdb to 2020 to 2021). The method behind the library was the immunoSEQ multiplex PCR assay. TCRdb obtained this table from immuneACCESS and retained in-frame rearrangements with V and J assigned. These tables miss some clones; where compared with another copy, unresolved V genes account for less than half of the shortfall, and the remainder is unexplained. This sample has some 110,000 clones in its table, and just under 85% of those were observed once. Jointly, the top ten make up approximately 7.6% of the sample. What was sequenced was peripheral blood. These receptors all come from a man between 65 and 85 years old with active or convalescent COVID-19.

CDR3 bases: TGTGCCAGCAGCCAACCAGGGGTGGGTACTGAAGCTTTCTTT. Protein: CASSQPGVGTEAFF. This chain joins TRBV7-2 and TRBJ1-1, with D tentatively TRBD1 (6 bases). CDR1 and CDR2 (germline): SGHTA, FQGNSA. Trimming took 5 bases from V and 5 from J, leaving 15 bases between them. CDR3 length: 14 residues.

The chain links TRBV15 to TRBJ1-2; 7 bases agree with TRBD1. Germline values: CDR1 LNHNV, CDR2 YYDKDF (reference sequence). This CDR3 has 15 residues. With 2 bases clipped from V and 5 bases from J, the junction kept 8 bases outside the gene matches. The CDR3, as DNA: TGTGCCACCAGCAGAAATACAGGGGCAGCGTATGGCTACACCTTC. Its translation is CATSRNTGAAYGYTF.

This clone occurred many times. This sequence joins TRBV6-5 and TRBJ2-7, with no clear D. CDR3 size: 11 residues. V lost 4 bases and J lost 4, with 5 bases in between. Germline loops: CDR1 MNHEY, CDR2 SVGAGI. The chain's CDR3 is CASSSTYEQYF. The CDR3 DNA follows: TGTGCCAGCAGTTCCACTTACGAGCAGTACTTC.

The chain carries TRBV3-1 (or the pseudogene TRBV3-2) and TRBJ2-3, with 11 positions matching TRBD2. The CDR3 loop spans 17 amino acids. V dropped 0 bases and J dropped 2; count of bases not matched to a gene: 4. The germline V gene encodes CDR1 LGHDT and CDR2 YNNKEL (reference sequence). The CDR3 DNA reads TGTGCCAGCAGCCAAGAGGCACTAGCGGGAGACACAGATACGCAGTATTTT. Amino acids: CASSQEALAGDTDTQYF.

V usage is TRBV30 and J usage is TRBJ1-4; no clear D. The CDR3 totals 12 residues. CDR1 and CDR2 from the germline V gene are GTSNPN and SVGIG (reference sequence). The V end lost 1 base, the J end lost 8 bases, and 8 bases lay between the germline ends. The CDR3 DNA reads as TGTGCCTGGAGTGGGAGGTTCGAAAAACTGTTTTTT. This translates into CAWSGRFEKLFF.

The J gene is TRBJ2-1, the V gene TRBV7-2; D possibly corresponds to TRBD2 (5 bases). V lost 4 bases and J lost 8, with 24 bases in between. Germline CDR1 is SGHTA and CDR2 is FQGNSA. The CDR3 spans 17 residues. CDR3 sequence: CASSSPLGASRLDEQFF. In nucleotides, the CDR3 is TGTGCCAGCAGCTCGCCTTTGGGAGCGAGTCGTTTAGATGAGCAGTTCTTC. Using reference TRBV7-2 and TRBJ2-1 for the parts outside the CDR3, the full variable domain is GAGVSQSPSNKVTEKGKDVELRCDPISGHTALYWYRQSLGQGLEFLIYFQGNSAPDKSGLPSDRFSAERTGGSVSTLTIQRTQQEDSAVYLCASSSPLGASRLDEQFFGPGTRLTVL.

The count of this clone is one. The V call is TRBV19, the J call TRBJ2-7; D gene ambiguous. The germline CDR1 and CDR2 sequences are LNHDA and SQIVND (reference sequence). The CDR3 is made up of 14 amino acids. Trimming pared 5 bases from V and 3 bases from J, leaving 14 bases between. CDR3 DNA sequence: TGTGCCAGTAGTCCCCAGACCTCGGGCTACGAGCAGTACTTC. It yields the protein CASSPQTSGYEQYF.

The rearrangement uses TRBV5-1 and TRBJ1-2; D gene ambiguous. The V gene lost 0 bases and the J gene lost 6 bases, with 21 bases spanning the gap. There are 17 residues in the CDR3. Germline loops: CDR1 SGHRS, CDR2 YFSETQ. In DNA, the CDR3 is TGCGCCAGCAGCTTGGGCCCAAATTACAAGAAACCCCATGGCTACACCTTC. This gives the protein CASSLGPNYKKPHGYTF.

The DNA for the CDR3 is TGTGCCAGCAAGCACGACAATTACTATGGCTACACCTTC. Amino acid sequence: CASKHDNYYGYTF. The V call is TRBV6-5, the J call TRBJ1-2, with unresolved D. The CDR3 is 13 residues long. Trimming left V 7 bases short and J 3 bases short, with 12 bases between. Germline lookup yields CDR1 MNHEY and CDR2 SVGAGI.